This TCR beta chain was sequenced during a study of metastatic and nonmetastatic thyroid tumors. On the study more broadly: It was across blood and tumor or nodule tissue from malignant and benign thyroid patients that repertoires were compared.

TCRdb re-analyzed the PCR reads using MiXCR. The sample includes approximately 4,200 clones, about 37% of them seen just once. The CDR3 sequence is 12 residues long. Germline CDR1 is MDHEN and CDR2 is SYDVKM. This clone occurred a few times. One end of the junction fails to match germline, which may point to a read error. Not a single patient had been given any form of treatment at any point before undergoing thyroid surgery. The source material was tumor tissue. The chain carries TRBV28 and TRBJ1-1, with D possibly TRBD1 on 5 matching bases. The source is a male donor with papillary thyroid cancer or a benign thyroid nodule (not recorded which). Some clones in this sample may be carry-over from other donors' samples. CDR3 nucleotides: TGTGCTAGCAGTTTTGGAGGGGAGAGAGCTTTCTTT. Its protein is CASSFGGERAFF. Combining the CDR3 with reference TRBV28 and TRBJ1-1 gives the whole variable domain DVKVTQSSRYLVKRTGEKVFLECVQDMDHENMFWYRQDPGLGLRLIYFSYDVKMKEKGDIPEGYSVSREKKERFSLILESASTNQTSMYLCASSFGGERAFFGQGTRLTVV.